Listed here are 31 T cell receptor beta chains from one sample, sequenced in a study of T cells in tuberculosis. Clones were read by immunoSEQ multiplex PCR, and TCRdb kept only the in-frame ones, dropping some. Seen here are about 49,000 clones, 90% to 95% observed once, and the top ten hold 1.4%. The time point is: new active TB diagnosis, blood taken before or within 7 days of starting treatment. The sequencing here drew on PBMCs, taken at tuberculosis diagnosis. These receptors were obtained from an adult with tuberculosis.

This chain uses TRBV6-5 with TRBJ2-7, with TRBD2 matching over 7 bases. CDR1 and CDR2 from the germline V gene are MNHEY and SVGAGI. Trimming cost V 6 bases and J 7 bases; bases outside gene matches: 12. There are 14 residues in the CDR3. CDR3 region: CASSVSGILREQYF. CDR3 sequence (DNA): TGTGCCAGCAGCGTGAGCGGGATACTACGGGAGCAGTACTTC.

In its sample, this clone was seen once. The J gene is TRBJ2-1, the V gene TRBV4-2; possibly TRBD2 for D (8 bases). Germline V gene data show CDR1 as LGHNA and CDR2 as YNFKEQ. CDR3 length equals 16 residues. Trimming cost V 8 bases and J 6 bases, with 23 bases left between them. The CDR3 reads CASAPLIAGQRNEQFF. CDR3 sequence (DNA): TGTGCCAGCGCCCCCCTTATAGCGGGACAGCGCAATGAGCAGTTCTTC.

The J gene is TRBJ2-1, the V gene TRBV7-9, with 13 bases aligning to TRBD2. The CDR3 is made up of 17 amino acids. CDR1 and CDR2 from the germline V gene are SEHNR and FQNEAQ (reference sequence). The ends lost 5 bases at V and 7 bases at J; junction bases unmatched: 11. The CDR3 DNA sequence: TGTGCCAGCAGCCCCGCCGGACTAGCGGGAGCTGGGAATGAGCAGTTCTTC. This gives the protein CASSPAGLAGAGNEQFF.

This clone was seen once. V usage is TRBV7-2 and J usage is TRBJ2-1, with 7 bases fitting TRBD1. CDR1 SGHTA and CDR2 FQGNSA come from the germline V gene. V gave up 8 bases and J gave up 1 base; unmatched junction bases: 8. This CDR3 is 15 amino acids long. CDR3 bases: TGTGCCAGCTACACGACAGGGACGTCCTACAATGAGCAGTTCTTC. Encoded protein: CASYTTGTSYNEQFF. Looking up the rest from reference TRBV7-2 and TRBJ2-1 gives the full variable domain: GAGVSQSPSNKVTEKGKDVELRCDPISGHTALYWYRQSLGQGLEFLIYFQGNSAPDKSGLPSDRFSAERTGGSVSTLTIQRTQQEDSAVYLCASYTTGTSYNEQFFGPGTRLTVL.

This CDR3 is CASSFTGSSYNEQFF. The CDR3 bases are TGTGCCAGCAGCTTTACAGGGAGCTCCTACAATGAGCAGTTCTTC. V gene TRBV7-8 combines with J gene TRBJ2-1; D is possibly TRBD1 (6 bases). V gave up 3 bases and J gave up 0 bases, with 9 bases separating them. CDR3 size: 15 residues. CDR1 and CDR2 from the germline V gene are SGHVS and FQNEAQ.

The genes are TRBV7-6 and TRBJ1-1; 9 nucleotides match TRBD1. J lost 11 bases, V lost 0 bases, and 7 bases had no gene match. Germline CDR1 SGHVS, CDR2 FNYEAQ. This CDR3 has 14 residues. CDR3 DNA sequence: TGTGCCAGCAGCTTAGCCCCGGGACAGGGTAAGGCTTTCTTT. As protein: CASSLAPGQGKAFF. The variable domain in full, with the rest retrieved from reference TRBV7-6 and TRBJ1-1, is GAGVSQSPRYKVTKRGQDVALRCDPISGHVSLYWYRQALGQGPEFLTYFNYEAQQDKSGLPNDRFSAERPEGSISTLTIQRTEQRDSAMYRCASSLAPGQGKAFFGQGTRLTVV.

The chain links TRBV6-6 to TRBJ2-7; TRBD2 might be the D (5 bases). CDR3 length: 15 amino acids. The V end lost 5 bases, the J end lost 6 bases, and 20 bases lay between the germline ends. Germline V lookup: CDR1 MNHNY, CDR2 SVGAGI (reference sequence). The CDR3 region is CASSLPGSPALEQYF. In DNA, the CDR3 is TGTGCCAGCAGTCTTCCGGGGTCGCCGGCCCTCGAGCAGTACTTC.

The chain links TRBV28 to TRBJ1-1; unclear D gene. V was pared by 1 base and J by 4 bases, with 19 bases between. Looked up from germline, CDR1 is MDHEN and CDR2 is SYDVKM. The CDR3 covers 17 residues. The CDR3 sequence is CASSLLGGRLGSTEAFF. The CDR3 DNA sequence: TGTGCCAGCAGTTTATTAGGAGGCCGGCTGGGGAGCACTGAAGCTTTCTTT.

The chain carries TRBV6-6 and TRBJ2-1, with 10 bases aligning to TRBD2. This CDR3 contains 14 residues. Germline assignment: CDR1 MNHNY and CDR2 SVGAGI (reference sequence). The V segment lost 8 bases and the J segment 9 bases; nucleotides outside the gene matches: 10. This chain's CDR3 is CASWGLAGEREQFF. The CDR3 bases are TGTGCCAGCTGGGGGCTAGCGGGAGAACGTGAGCAGTTCTTC.

V usage is TRBV5-1 and J usage is TRBJ2-7, with 10 bases matching TRBD1. This CDR3 comprises 14 residues. The ends lost 3 bases at V and 5 bases at J; junction bases unmatched: 5. Germline V gene data show CDR1 as SGHRS and CDR2 as YFSETQ. CDR3 nucleotides: TGCGCCAGCAGCTCGGGACAGGGGAACCACGAGCAGTACTTC. Its translation is CASSSGQGNHEQYF.

This chain connects TRBV14 to TRBJ2-7, with D possibly matching TRBD1 (5 bases). The CDR3 totals 16 residues. In germline, CDR1 is SGHDN, CDR2 FVKESK. V lost 5 bases and J lost 2, with 19 bases in between. As DNA, the CDR3 is TGTGCCAGCAGCTCAACTCTCGACAGTGTACCCTACGAGCAGTACTTC. It codes for CASSSTLDSVPYEQYF.

This chain connects TRBV30 to TRBJ2-1; tentatively, D is TRBD2 (6 bases). Germline V CDR1 and CDR2: GTSNPN, SVGIG (reference sequence). Trimming cost V 5 bases and J 0 bases, with 20 bases left between them. CDR3 length equals 17 residues. CDR3 DNA: TGTGCCTGGCGGGGACGGGGGACTGGGAGCTCCTACAATGAGCAGTTCTTC. It specifies CAWRGRGTGSSYNEQFF. The full variable domain, completed using reference TRBV30 and TRBJ2-1, is SQTIHQWPATLVQPVGSPLSLECTVEGTSNPNLYWYRQAAGRGLQLLFYSVGIGQISSEVPQNLSASRPQDRQFILSSKKLLLSDSGFYLCAWRGRGTGSSYNEQFFGPGTRLTVL.

In nucleotides, the CDR3 is TGTGCCAGCAGTCCAAAAGCCGTAATTGGGACTAGCGGGATGGAGTTCTTC. Residues: CASSPKAVIGTSGMEFF. The chain recombines TRBV27 with TRBJ2-1; TRBD2 matches at 13 bases. The CDR3 has 17 amino acids. V shed 5 bases and J 14 bases; nucleotides not matched to a gene: 18. Germline values: CDR1 MNHEY, CDR2 SMNVEV (reference sequence).

The chain is built from TRBV7-9 and TRBJ2-5; a possible D gene is TRBD2 (6 bases). The CDR3 spans 14 residues. V gave up 0 bases and J gave up 6 bases, with 11 bases separating them. Per the germline V gene, CDR1 is SEHNR and CDR2 is FQNEAQ (reference sequence). The CDR3 DNA is TGTGCCAGCAGCTTAGCGGGGGGTACGAAGACCCAGTACTTC. Translating gives CASSLAGGTKTQYF.

The chain links TRBV5-1 to TRBJ2-2; no definite D call. Germline CDR1 and CDR2: SGHRS and YFSETQ. The V end was cut by 9 bases, the J end by 0 bases, with 9 bases between. The length of the CDR3 is 13 residues. CDR3 in DNA: TGCGCCACCTCGACTCCGAACACCGGGGAGCTGTTTTTT. This sequence encodes CATSTPNTGELFF.

The CDR3 DNA is TGTGCCAGCAGCGTTTTTCCAGCGGGAGCTAATCCAGATACGCAGTATTTT. It encodes CASSVFPAGANPDTQYF. The J gene is TRBJ2-3, the V gene TRBV9, with TRBD2 matching over 8 bases. The CDR3 is made up of 17 amino acids. Germline V CDR1 and CDR2: SGDLS, YYNGEE. With V trimmed by 2 bases and J by 4 bases, 12 bases remained unmatched.

CDR3 amino acids: CASSFQGEDYEQYF. CDR3 DNA sequence: TGTGCCAGCAGCTTTCAGGGTGAGGACTACGAGCAGTACTTC. This chain links TRBV7-8 with TRBJ2-7, with D perhaps TRBD1 (5 bases). Looked up from germline, CDR1 is SGHVS and CDR2 is FQNEAQ. Trimming removed 3 bases from V and 3 bases from J, with 12 bases in between. CDR3 length: 14 amino acids.

The CDR3 here is CASSFSAPTEAFF. The CDR3, as DNA: TGTGCCAGCAGTTTTTCAGCGCCCACTGAAGCTTTCTTT. The chain employs TRBV28 and TRBJ1-1; D gene unclear. V dropped 3 bases and J dropped 4 bases, with 9 bases sitting between them. Looked up from germline, CDR1 is MDHEN and CDR2 is SYDVKM. The CDR3 is 13 residues long.

The V call is TRBV7-2, the J call TRBJ2-7; D might be TRBD2 (6 bases). Germline V gene sequence: CDR1 SGHTA, CDR2 FQGNSA. Trimming left V 1 base short and J 6 bases short, with 7 bases between. The CDR3 runs 12 residues. CDR3 region: CASSLGLVEQYF. CDR3 DNA sequence: TGTGCCAGCAGCTTAGGACTAGTCGAGCAGTACTTC.

The rearrangement joins TRBV19 to TRBJ1-2; D uncertain. Per germline, CDR1 LNHDA and CDR2 SQIVND (reference sequence). The length of the CDR3 is 13 residues. Trimming cost V 1 base and J 4 bases, with 7 bases left between them. The CDR3 DNA follows: TGTGCCAGTAGTATAGGAGGATTCTATGGCTACACCTTC. It encodes CASSIGGFYGYTF.

This chain joins TRBV6-5 and TRBJ1-1; the D gene is possibly TRBD1 (6 bases). Deletions cut 2 bases from V and 6 bases from J, with 10 bases between. Germline V gene lookup returns CDR1 MNHEY and CDR2 SVGAGI. The CDR3 is 13 amino acids. In DNA, the CDR3 is TGTGCCAGCAGTTACGGGGGCCGATCTGAAGCTTTCTTT. It is translated as CASSYGGRSEAFF.

V and J are TRBV6-6 and TRBJ1-2; 9 bases match TRBD1. The CDR3 is made up of 12 amino acids. Germline-derived CDR1 and CDR2 are MNHNY and SVGAGI (reference sequence). V shed 10 bases, J shed 7 bases, and the junction held 7 bases outside the gene matches. The CDR3 coding sequence is TGTGCCATCCAGACAGGGGGGGGTGGCTACACCTTC. It specifies CAIQTGGGGYTF.

The CDR3: CASSPSSYEQYF. The CDR3 nucleotides are TGTGCCAGCAGCCCTAGCTCCTACGAGCAGTACTTC. The chain joins TRBV7-2 to TRBJ2-7; no reliable D call. V lost 5 bases to trimming and J lost 0 bases, with 5 bases between them. This CDR3 spans 12 amino acids. Germline V gives CDR1 SGHTA, CDR2 FQGNSA.

The rearrangement joins TRBV19 to TRBJ2-5; D possibly corresponds to TRBD2 (6 bases). This CDR3 region has 13 residues. Trimming removed 5 bases from V and 4 bases from J, with 11 bases in between. CDR1 LNHDA and CDR2 SQIVND come from the germline V gene (reference sequence). Here the CDR3 DNA reads TGTGCCAGTAGTCTGGAGGGGTTAGAGACCCAGTACTTC. Translation: CASSLEGLETQYF.

The chain carries TRBV5-1 and TRBJ1-1, with D tentatively TRBD1 (5 bases). The CDR3 totals 13 residues. V lost 4 bases and J 4 bases, leaving 11 bases between the germline ends. Germline-derived CDR1 and CDR2 are SGHRS and YFSETQ. Written as DNA, the CDR3 is TGCGCCAGCAGCCCTGCCAGGGTCACTGAAGCTTTCTTT. Its translation is CASSPARVTEAFF.

V is TRBV30 and J is TRBJ1-4; the D is unclear. Germline loops: CDR1 GTSNPN, CDR2 SVGIG (reference sequence). Trimming took 5 bases from V and 5 from J, leaving 12 bases between them. The CDR3 is 13 amino acids. CDR3 amino acids: CAWAPRVNEKLFF. The CDR3 DNA sequence: TGTGCCTGGGCTCCGAGAGTAAATGAAAAACTGTTTTTT.

V usage is TRBV4-3 and J usage is TRBJ2-7; 13 bases align to TRBD2. Germline values: CDR1 LGHNA, CDR2 YSLEER. The CDR3 extends over 15 amino acids. The V gene end was trimmed by 3 bases and the J gene end by 2 bases; junction bases not matched to a gene: 1. Written as DNA, the CDR3 is TGCGCCAGCAGCCAGGGACTAGCGGGGCCCTACGAGCAGTACTTC. Translating it yields CASSQGLAGPYEQYF.

The gene calls are TRBV21-1 and TRBJ1-4; the DNA was not used to check the table's D call, TRBD1. TRBV21-1 is classified as a pseudogene. The CDR3 consists of 16 residues. This CDR3 is CASSREWDSVNEKLFF. The DNA of the CDR3 is TGTGCCAGCAGCAGGGAGTGGGACAGCGTGAATGAAAAACTGTTTTTT.

The chain has TRBV7-2 and TRBJ2-7; D is possibly TRBD1 (6 bases). Per germline, CDR1 SGHTA and CDR2 FQGNSA. Deletions cut 5 bases from V and 1 base from J, with 18 bases between. The CDR3 is 16 amino acids. The CDR3 region is CASSRSRGLLSYEQYF. CDR3 sequence (DNA): TGTGCCAGCAGCCGGAGCAGGGGCCTCCTTTCCTACGAGCAGTACTTC.

The chain combines TRBV11-2 with TRBJ1-5; 7 bases match TRBD1. Germline CDR1 reads SGHAT; CDR2 reads FQNNGV. CDR3 length: 13 amino acids. With 4 bases clipped from V and 6 bases from J, the junction kept 3 bases outside the gene matches. For the CDR3, the DNA is TGTGCCAGCAGCTCCGACAGGGCTCAGCCCCAGCATTTT. It specifies CASSSDRAQPQHF.

The V call is TRBV18, the J call TRBJ1-3; 7 bases fit TRBD1. The V segment lost 4 bases and the J segment 2 bases; nucleotides outside the gene matches: 8. The CDR3 runs 16 residues. The germline gives CDR1 KGHSH, CDR2 LQKENI. This CDR3 reads CASSLPTGAAGNTIYF. As DNA, the CDR3 is TGTGCCAGCTCACTACCAACAGGGGCCGCTGGAAACACCATATATTTT.